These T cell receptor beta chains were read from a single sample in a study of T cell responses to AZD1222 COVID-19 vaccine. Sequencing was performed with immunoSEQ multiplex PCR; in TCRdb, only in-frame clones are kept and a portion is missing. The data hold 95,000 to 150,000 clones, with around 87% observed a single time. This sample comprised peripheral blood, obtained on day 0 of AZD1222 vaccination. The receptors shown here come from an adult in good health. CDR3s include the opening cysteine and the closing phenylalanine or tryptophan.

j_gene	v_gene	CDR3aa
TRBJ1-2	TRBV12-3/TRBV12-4	CASSLRVNYGYTF
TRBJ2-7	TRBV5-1	CASSSGLAGGYEQYF
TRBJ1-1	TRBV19	CASSTKQGMNTEAFF
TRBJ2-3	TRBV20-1	CSASNPSGGTDTQYF
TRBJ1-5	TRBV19	CASSRDRVSRQPQHF
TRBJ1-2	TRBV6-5	CASSYSGQGPRGGYTF
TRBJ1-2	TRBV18	CASSPGAGVNYGYTF
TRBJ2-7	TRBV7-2	CASSRSHGFYEQYF
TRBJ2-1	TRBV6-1	CASSESLNYNEQFF
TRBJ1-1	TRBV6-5	CASRKTGGPEAFF